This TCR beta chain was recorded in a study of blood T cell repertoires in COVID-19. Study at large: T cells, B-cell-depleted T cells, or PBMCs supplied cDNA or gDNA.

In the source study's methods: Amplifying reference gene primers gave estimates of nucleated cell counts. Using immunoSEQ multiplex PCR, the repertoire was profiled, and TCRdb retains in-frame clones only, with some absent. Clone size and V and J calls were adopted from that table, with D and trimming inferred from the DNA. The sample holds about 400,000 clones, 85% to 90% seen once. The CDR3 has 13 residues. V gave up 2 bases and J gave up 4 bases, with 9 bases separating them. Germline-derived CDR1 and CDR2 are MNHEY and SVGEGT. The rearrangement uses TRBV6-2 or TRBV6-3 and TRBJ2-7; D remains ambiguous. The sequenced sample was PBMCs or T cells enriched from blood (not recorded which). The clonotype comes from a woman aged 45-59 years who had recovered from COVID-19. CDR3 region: CASSYVSGYEQYF. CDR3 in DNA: TGTGCCAGCAGTTACGTCTCCGGTTACGAGCAGTACTTC.